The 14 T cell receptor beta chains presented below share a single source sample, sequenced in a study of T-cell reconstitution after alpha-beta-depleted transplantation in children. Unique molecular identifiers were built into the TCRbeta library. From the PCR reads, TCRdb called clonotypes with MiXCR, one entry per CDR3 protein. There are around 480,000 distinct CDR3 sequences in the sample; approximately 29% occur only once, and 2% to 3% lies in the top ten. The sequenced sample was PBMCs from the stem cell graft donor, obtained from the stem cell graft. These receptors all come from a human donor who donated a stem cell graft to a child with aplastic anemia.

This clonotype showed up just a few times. CDR3 amino acids: CASSYSRRNQPQHF. In nucleotides, the CDR3 is TGTGCCAGCAGTTACTCGAGGCGCAATCAGCCCCAGCATTTT. V gene TRBV6-2 or TRBV6-3 combines with J gene TRBJ1-5; no clear D gene. This CDR3 has 14 amino acids. V was shortened by 0 bases and J by 2 bases, with 5 bases between the two germline ends. The germline V gene encodes CDR1 MNHEY and CDR2 SVGEGT.

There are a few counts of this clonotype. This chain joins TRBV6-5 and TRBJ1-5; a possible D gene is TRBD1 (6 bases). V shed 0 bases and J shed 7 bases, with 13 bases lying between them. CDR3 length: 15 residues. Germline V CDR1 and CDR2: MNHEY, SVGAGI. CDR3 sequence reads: CASSYSGQGRQPQHF. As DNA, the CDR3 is TGTGCCAGCAGTTACTCTGGGCAGGGGAGGCAGCCCCAGCATTTT.

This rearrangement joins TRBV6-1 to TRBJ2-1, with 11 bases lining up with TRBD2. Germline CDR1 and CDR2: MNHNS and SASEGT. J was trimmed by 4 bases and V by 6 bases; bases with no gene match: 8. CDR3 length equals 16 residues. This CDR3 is CASRSTGTSGYNEQFF. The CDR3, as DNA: TGTGCCAGCAGAAGCACCGGGACTAGCGGATACAATGAGCAGTTCTTC.

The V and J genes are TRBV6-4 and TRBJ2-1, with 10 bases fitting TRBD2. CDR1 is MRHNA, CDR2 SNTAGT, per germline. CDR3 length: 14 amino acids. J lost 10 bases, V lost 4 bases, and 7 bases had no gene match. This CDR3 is CASSASGRAGEQFF. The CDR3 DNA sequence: TGTGCCAGCAGTGCCAGCGGGAGGGCCGGGGAGCAGTTCTTC.

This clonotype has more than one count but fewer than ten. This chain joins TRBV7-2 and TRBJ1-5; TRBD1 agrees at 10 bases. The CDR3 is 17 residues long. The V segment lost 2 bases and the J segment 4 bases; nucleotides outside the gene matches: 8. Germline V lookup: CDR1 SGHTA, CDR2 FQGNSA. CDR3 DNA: TGTGCCAGCAGCTTATGGGACAGGGGAGGAGAAAATCAGCCCCAGCATTTT. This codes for CASSLWDRGGENQPQHF.

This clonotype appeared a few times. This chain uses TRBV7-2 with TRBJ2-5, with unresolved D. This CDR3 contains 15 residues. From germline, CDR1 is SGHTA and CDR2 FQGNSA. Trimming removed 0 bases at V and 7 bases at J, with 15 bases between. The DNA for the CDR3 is TGTGCCAGCAGCTTAGCTCCTGACACGGGTGGGACCCAGTACTTC. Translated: CASSLAPDTGGTQYF. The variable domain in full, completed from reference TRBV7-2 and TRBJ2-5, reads GAGVSQSPSNKVTEKGKDVELRCDPISGHTALYWYRQSLGQGLEFLIYFQGNSAPDKSGLPSDRFSAERTGGSVSTLTIQRTQQEDSAVYLCASSLAPDTGGTQYFGPGTRLLVL.

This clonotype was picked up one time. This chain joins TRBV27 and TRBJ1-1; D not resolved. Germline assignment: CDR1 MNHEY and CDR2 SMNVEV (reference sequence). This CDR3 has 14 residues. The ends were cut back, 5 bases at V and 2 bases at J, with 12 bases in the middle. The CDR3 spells CASSRGLGNTEAFF. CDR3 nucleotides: TGTGCCAGCAGTCGCGGACTGGGAAACACTGAAGCTTTCTTT.

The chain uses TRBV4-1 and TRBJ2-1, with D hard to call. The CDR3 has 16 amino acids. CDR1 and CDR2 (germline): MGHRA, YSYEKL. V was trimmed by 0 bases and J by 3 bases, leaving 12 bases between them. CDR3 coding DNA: TGCGCCAGCAGCCAAGAGGGTTCCGGAAGCTACAATGAGCAGTTCTTC. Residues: CASSQEGSGSYNEQFF.

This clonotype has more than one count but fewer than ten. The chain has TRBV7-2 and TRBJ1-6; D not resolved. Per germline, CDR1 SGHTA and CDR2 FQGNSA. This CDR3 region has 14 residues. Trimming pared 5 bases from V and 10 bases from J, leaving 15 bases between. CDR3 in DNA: TGTGCCAGCAGCCTGCGACAAGGACCCTCACCCCTCCACTTT. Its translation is CASSLRQGPSPLHF. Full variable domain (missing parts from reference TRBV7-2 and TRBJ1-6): GAGVSQSPSNKVTEKGKDVELRCDPISGHTALYWYRQSLGQGLEFLIYFQGNSAPDKSGLPSDRFSAERTGGSVSTLTIQRTQQEDSAVYLCASSLRQGPSPLHFGNGTRLTVT.

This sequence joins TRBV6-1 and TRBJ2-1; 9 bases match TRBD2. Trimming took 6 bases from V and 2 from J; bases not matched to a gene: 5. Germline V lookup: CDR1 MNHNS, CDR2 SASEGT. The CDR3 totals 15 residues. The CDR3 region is CASSRLAGTYNEQFF. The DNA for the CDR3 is TGTGCCAGCAGCCGGCTAGCGGGGACCTACAATGAGCAGTTCTTC.

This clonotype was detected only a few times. This chain's CDR3 is CASSARWSGVADTQYF. For the CDR3, the DNA is TGTGCCAGCAGCGCGCGTTGGTCGGGAGTGGCAGATACGCAGTATTTT. The rearrangement links TRBV7-2 to TRBJ2-3; tentatively, D is TRBD2 (6 bases). V dropped 5 bases and J dropped 4 bases, with 19 bases sitting between them. The germline gives CDR1 SGHTA, CDR2 FQGNSA. The CDR3 length is 16 residues.

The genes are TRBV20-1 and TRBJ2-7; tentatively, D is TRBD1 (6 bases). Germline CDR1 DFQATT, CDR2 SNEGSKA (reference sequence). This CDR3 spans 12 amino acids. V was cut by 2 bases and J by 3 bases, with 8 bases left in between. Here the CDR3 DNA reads TGCAGTGCTAGAATCAGGGGCTACGAGCAGTACTTC. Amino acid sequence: CSARIRGYEQYF.

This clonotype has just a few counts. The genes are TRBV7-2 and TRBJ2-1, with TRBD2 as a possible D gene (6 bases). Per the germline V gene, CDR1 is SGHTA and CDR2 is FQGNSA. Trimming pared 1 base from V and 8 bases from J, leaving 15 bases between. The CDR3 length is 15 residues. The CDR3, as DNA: TGTGCCAGCAGCTTAGAGCGGGTTGACGGACATGAGCAGTTCTTC. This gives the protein CASSLERVDGHEQFF.

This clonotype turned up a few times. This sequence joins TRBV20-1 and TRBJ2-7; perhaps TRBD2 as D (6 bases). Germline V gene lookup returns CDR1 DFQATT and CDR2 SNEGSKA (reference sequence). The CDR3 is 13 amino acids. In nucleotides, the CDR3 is TGCAGCGGCGGAGGGCCCTCGGGGTACGAGCAGTACTTC. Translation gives CSGGGPSGYEQYF.